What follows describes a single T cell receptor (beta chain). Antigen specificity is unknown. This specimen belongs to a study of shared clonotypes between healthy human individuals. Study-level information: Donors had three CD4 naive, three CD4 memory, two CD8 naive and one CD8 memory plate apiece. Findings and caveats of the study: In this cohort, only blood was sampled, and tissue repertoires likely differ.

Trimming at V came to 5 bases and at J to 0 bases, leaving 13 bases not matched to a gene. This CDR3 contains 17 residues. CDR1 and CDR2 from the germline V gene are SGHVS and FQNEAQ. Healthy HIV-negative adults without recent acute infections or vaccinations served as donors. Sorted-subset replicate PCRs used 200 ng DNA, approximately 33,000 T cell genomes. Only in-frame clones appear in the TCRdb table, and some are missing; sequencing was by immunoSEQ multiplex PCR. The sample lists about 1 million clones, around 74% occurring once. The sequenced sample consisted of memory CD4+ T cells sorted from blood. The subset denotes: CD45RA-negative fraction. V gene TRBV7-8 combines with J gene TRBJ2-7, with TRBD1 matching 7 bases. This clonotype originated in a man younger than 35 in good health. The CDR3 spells CASSRWARDSASYEQYF. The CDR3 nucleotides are TGTGCCAGCAGCCGATGGGCCCGGGACAGCGCCTCCTACGAGCAGTACTTC.